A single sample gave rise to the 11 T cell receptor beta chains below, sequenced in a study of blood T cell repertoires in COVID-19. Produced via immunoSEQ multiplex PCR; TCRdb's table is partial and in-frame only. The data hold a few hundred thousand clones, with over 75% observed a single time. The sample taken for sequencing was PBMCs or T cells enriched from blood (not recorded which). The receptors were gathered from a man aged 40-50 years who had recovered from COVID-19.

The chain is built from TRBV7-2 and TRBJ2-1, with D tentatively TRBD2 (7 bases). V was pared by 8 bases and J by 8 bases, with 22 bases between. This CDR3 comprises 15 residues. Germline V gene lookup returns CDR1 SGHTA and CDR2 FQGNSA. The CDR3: CASYKWGGALDEQFF. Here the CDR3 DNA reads TGTGCCAGCTATAAGTGGGGGGGGGCCCTCGATGAGCAGTTCTTC. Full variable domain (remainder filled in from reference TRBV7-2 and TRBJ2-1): GAGVSQSPSNKVTEKGKDVELRCDPISGHTALYWYRQSLGQGLEFLIYFQGNSAPDKSGLPSDRFSAERTGGSVSTLTIQRTQQEDSAVYLCASYKWGGALDEQFFGPGTRLTVL.

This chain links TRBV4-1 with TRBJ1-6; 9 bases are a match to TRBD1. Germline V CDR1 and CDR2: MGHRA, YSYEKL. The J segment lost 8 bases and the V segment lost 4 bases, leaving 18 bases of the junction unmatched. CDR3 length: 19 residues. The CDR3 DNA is TGCGCCAGCAGCCGAAAGGGCGATACGGGACAGGGTTTTTATTCACCCCTCCACTTT. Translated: CASSRKGDTGQGFYSPLHF.

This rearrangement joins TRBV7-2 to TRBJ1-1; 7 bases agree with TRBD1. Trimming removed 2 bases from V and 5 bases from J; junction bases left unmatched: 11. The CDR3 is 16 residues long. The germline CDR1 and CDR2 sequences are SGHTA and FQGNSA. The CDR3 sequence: CASSLRGGSLNTEAFF. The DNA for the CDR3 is TGTGCCAGCAGCTTAAGAGGGGGCTCCCTAAATACTGAAGCTTTCTTT.

CDR3 in amino acids: CASSLSAGSSYNSPLHF. CDR3 DNA sequence: TGTGCCAGCAGTTTATCAGCGGGGAGCTCCTATAATTCACCCCTCCACTTT. This chain links TRBV27 with TRBJ1-6; D gene ambiguous. CDR3 length: 17 residues. CDR1 and CDR2 from the germline V gene are MNHEY and SMNVEV (reference sequence). Trimming pared 0 bases from V and 0 bases from J, leaving 9 bases between.

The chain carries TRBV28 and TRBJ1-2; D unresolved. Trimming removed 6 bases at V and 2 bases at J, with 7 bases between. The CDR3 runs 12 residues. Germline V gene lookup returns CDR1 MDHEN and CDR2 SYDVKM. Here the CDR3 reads CASRGRNYGYTF. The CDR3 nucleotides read TGTGCCAGCAGGGGCAGGAACTATGGCTACACCTTC.

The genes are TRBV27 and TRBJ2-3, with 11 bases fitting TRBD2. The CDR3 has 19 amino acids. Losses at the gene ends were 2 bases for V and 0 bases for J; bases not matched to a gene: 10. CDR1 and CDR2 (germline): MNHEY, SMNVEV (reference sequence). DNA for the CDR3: TGTGCCAGCAGTTTAATTGGGACTAGCGGACCAATTAGCACAGATACGCAGTATTTT. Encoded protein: CASSLIGTSGPISTDTQYF.

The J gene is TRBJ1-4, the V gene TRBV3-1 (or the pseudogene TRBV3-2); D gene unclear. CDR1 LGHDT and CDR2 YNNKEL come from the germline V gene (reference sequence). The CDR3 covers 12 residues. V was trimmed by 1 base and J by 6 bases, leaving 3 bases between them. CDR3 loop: CASSQGHEKLFF. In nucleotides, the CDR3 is TGTGCCAGCAGCCAAGGGCATGAAAAACTGTTTTTT.

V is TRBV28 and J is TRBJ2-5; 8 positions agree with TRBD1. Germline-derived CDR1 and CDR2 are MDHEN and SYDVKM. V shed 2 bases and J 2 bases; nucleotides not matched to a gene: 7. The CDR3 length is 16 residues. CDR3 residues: CASSLRDRGPQETQYF. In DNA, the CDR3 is TGTGCCAGCAGTTTACGTGACAGGGGACCTCAAGAGACCCAGTACTTC.

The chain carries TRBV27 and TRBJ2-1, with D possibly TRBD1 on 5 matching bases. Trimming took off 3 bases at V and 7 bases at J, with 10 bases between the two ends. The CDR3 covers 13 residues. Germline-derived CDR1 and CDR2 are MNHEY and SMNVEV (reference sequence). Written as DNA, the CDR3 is TGTGCCAGCAGTTTCGGACCAGGGAATGAGCAGTTCTTC. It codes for CASSFGPGNEQFF.

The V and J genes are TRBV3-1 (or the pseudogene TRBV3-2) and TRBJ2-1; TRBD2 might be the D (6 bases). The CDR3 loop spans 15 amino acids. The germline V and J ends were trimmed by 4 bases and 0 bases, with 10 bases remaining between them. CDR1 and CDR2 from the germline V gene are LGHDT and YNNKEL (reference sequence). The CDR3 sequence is CASSLDGSSYNEQFF. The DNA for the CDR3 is TGTGCCAGCAGCCTCGACGGGAGCTCCTACAATGAGCAGTTCTTC.

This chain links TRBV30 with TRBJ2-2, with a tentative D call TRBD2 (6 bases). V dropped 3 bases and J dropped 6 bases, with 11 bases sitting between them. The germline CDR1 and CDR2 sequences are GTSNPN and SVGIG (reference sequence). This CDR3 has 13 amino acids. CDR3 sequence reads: CAWRGGGPGELFF. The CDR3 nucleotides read TGTGCCTGGAGGGGAGGCGGACCCGGGGAGCTGTTTTTT.